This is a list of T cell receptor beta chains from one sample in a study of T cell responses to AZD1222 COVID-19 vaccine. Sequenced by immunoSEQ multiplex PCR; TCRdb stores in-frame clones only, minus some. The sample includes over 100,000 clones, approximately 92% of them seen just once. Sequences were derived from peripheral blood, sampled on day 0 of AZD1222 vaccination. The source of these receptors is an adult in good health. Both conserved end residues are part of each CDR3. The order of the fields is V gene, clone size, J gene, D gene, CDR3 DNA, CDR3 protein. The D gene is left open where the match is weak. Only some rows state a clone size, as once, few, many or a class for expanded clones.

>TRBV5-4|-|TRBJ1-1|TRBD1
TGTGCCAGCAGCCCAAAAGGGGGCCCCCCGCGCACTGAAGCTTTCTTT
CASSPKGGPPRTEAFF
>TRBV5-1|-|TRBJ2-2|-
TGCGCCAGCAGCATCAGGGTCACCGGGGAGCTGTTTTTT
CASSIRVTGELFF
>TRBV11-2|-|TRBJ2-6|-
TGTGCCAGCAGCCCACAGGTCTCTGGGGCCAACGTCCTGACTTTC
CASSPQVSGANVLTF
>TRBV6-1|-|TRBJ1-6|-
TGTGCCAGCAGTGAATGGCAGGGCGGTTCACCCCTCCACTTT
CASSEWQGGSPLHF
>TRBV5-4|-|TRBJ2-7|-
TGTGCCAGCAGCCCTGTGGCGGCAGGGCAAGAGCAGTACTTC
CASSPVAAGQEQYF
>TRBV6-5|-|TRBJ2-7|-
TGTGCCAGCAGTTTCGTGAAGGGCTACGAGCAGTACTTC
CASSFVKGYEQYF
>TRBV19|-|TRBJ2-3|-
TGTGCCAGTAGTATAATCCCAGGGGCAGATACGCAGTATTTT
CASSIIPGADTQYF
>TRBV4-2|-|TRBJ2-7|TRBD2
TGTGCCAGCAGCCGGACTAGCGGGAGCTCCTACGAGCAGTACTTC
CASSRTSGSSYEQYF
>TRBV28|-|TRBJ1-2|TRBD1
TGTGCCACCAATAAACCGGGACAGGGGGGCTACACCTTC
CATNKPGQGGYTF
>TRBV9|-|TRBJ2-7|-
TGTGCCAGCAGCGTAGTAGGGACGGGCGAGCAGTACTTC
CASSVVGTGEQYF
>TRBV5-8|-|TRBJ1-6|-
TGTGCCAGCAGCACCGGGACTGAGATTGGCCCCTATAATTCACCCCTCCACTTT
CASSTGTEIGPYNSPLHF
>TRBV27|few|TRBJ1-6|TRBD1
TGTGCCAGCAGTTTATTCCGGGACAGCGCTAATTCACCCCTCCACTTT
CASSLFRDSANSPLHF
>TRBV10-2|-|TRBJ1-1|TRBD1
TGCGCCAGCAGTGCGGCAGGGGGCACTGAAGCTTTCTTT
CASSAAGGTEAFF
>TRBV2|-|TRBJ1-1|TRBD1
TGTGCCAGCAGTCTGGACAGGGAGACTGAAGCTTTCTTT
CASSLDRETEAFF
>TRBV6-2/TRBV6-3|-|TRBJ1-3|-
TGTGCCAGCAGTTACGGGTCTGGAAACACCATATATTTT
CASSYGSGNTIYF
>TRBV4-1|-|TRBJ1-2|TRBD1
TGCGCCAGCAGCCAAGATCGAGGGACAGGGCTCCTCTCCTATGGCTACACCTTC
CASSQDRGTGLLSYGYTF
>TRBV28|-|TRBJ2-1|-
TGTGCCAGCAGCCCGTTTCAGGGCGCCCTCAACTACAATGAGCAGTTCTTC
CASSPFQGALNYNEQFF
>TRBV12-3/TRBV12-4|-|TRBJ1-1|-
TGTGCCAGCAGTTTAGGGATTGAAGCTTTCTTT
CASSLGIEAFF
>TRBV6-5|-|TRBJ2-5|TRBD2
TGTGCCAGCACCCCGATAGCGGGAGGGGAGGAGACCCAGTACTTC
CASTPIAGGEETQYF
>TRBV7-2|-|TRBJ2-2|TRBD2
TGTGCCAGCAGCCCCCTACTAGCGGGGGGCGCCGGGGAGCTGTTTTTT
CASSPLLAGGAGELFF
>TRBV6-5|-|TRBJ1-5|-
TGTGCCAGCAGGGAGAATAGCAATCAGCCCCAGCATTTT
CASRENSNQPQHF
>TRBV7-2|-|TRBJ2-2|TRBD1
TGTGCCAGCAGGGGCCGGACAGGGGAGACCGGGGAGCTGTTTTTT
CASRGRTGETGELFF
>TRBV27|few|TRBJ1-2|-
TGTGCCAGCAGTTTATTAGGGAGGGTTGGCTACACCTTC
CASSLLGRVGYTF
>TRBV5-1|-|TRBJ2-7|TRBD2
TGCGCCAGCAGCTTGGTTGGGGGAGCGGGGGTCGAGCAGTACTTC
CASSLVGGAGVEQYF
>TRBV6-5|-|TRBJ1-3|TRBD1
TGTGCCAGCAGCACAGGGGGCCTCGGAAACACCATATATTTT
CASSTGGLGNTIYF
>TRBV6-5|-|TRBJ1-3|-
TGTGCCAGCCGGCGGGGGCAGGTAGACACCATATATTTT
CASRRGQVDTIYF
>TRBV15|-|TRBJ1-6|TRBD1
TGTGCCACCAGCAGAGGGACAGGGGTTAATTCACCCCTCCACTTT
CATSRGTGVNSPLHF
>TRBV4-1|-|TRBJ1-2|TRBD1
TGCGCCAGCAGCCAAGGGGCCGGACAGGGGTTCTATGGCTACACCTTC
CASSQGAGQGFYGYTF
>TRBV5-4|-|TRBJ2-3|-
TGTGCCAGCAGCCCCGCCGACAGGCGCACGGCAGATACGCAGTATTTT
CASSPADRRTADTQYF
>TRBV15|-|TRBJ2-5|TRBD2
TGTGCCACCAGCTCAGTGAGCGGGGTGGGAGAGACCCAGTACTTC
CATSSVSGVGETQYF
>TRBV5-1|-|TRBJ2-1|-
TGCGCCAGCAGCTCTCCCTATGAGGGCAGCAATGAGCAGTTCTTC
CASSSPYEGSNEQFF
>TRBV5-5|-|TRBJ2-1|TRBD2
TGTGCCAGCAGCTTGGCCTTCTCCCGGACTAGCGGCTACAATGAGCAGTTCTTC
CASSLAFSRTSGYNEQFF
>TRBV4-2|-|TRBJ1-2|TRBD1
TGTGCCAGCAGCCAATGGTTAACAGGGGTCTATGGCTACACCTTC
CASSQWLTGVYGYTF
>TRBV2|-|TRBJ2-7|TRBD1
TGTGCCAGCACCAGAACCGGGACAGGGCCCTACGAGCAGTACTTC
CASTRTGTGPYEQYF
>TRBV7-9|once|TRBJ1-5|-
TGTGCCATTTCGGGGTACGGCAATCAGCCCCAGCATTTT
CAISGYGNQPQHF
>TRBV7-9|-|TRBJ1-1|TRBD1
TGTGCCAGCAGCTCTACTGACTTCCGGGACAGGGCGAACACTGAAGCTTTCTTT
CASSSTDFRDRANTEAFF
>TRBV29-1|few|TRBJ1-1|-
TGCAGCGTTTCCAAGACGGGGAACACTGAAGCTTTCTTT
CSVSKTGNTEAFF
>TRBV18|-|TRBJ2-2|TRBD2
TGTGCCAGCTCATCTCCCCTCGGGACTACGTGGGAGGAGCTGTTTTTT
CASSSPLGTTWEELFF
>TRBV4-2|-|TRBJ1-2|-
TGTGCCAGCAGCCAAGACTTTAGCTATGGCTACACCTTC
CASSQDFSYGYTF
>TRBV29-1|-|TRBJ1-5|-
TGCAGCGTTGCGTCACCAGGGAGTAATCAGCCCCAGCATTTT
CSVASPGSNQPQHF
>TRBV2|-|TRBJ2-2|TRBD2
TGTGCCAGCAGTGTTTCCTCGGGACTAGCGGAGAACACCGGGGAGCTGTTTTTT
CASSVSSGLAENTGELFF
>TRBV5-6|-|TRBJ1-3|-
TGTGCCAGCAGCTTCCTATCCGCGGGAAACACCATATATTTT
CASSFLSAGNTIYF
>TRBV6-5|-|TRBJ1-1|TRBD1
TGTGCCAGCAGTTACCGATACAGGGGCGCGAACACTGAAGCTTTCTTT
CASSYRYRGANTEAFF
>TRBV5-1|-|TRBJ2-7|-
TGCGCCAGCAGCTCGGGACACAGCTCCTACGAGCAGTACTTC
CASSSGHSSYEQYF
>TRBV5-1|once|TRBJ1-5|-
TGCGCCAGCTCTAAAGGGGGGGAAAGTATGCAGCCCCAGCATTTT
CASSKGGESMQPQHF